This entry concerns a single TCR beta chain. It lacks a known antigen. It has no much larger one-base neighbor in the sample; base qualities were not kept. The TCR beta CDR3 regions were amplified from the RNA transcripts. The TCR CDR3 was subjected to a first round of RT-PCR using the HTBI primer set and the Qiagen OneStep RT-PCR kit. Libraries were constructed in a second round of multiplex PCR, after which size selection and purification were performed. Libraries were sequenced paired-end with 100 bp reads on an Illumina HiSeq2000. Regarding the original processing steps: Raw data were processed with SOAPnuke, discarding reads with adapters, uncalled bases, mean Phred below 15, or no exact constant-primer or identifier match. High-quality paired reads were merged using COPE v1.2.5, and each unique nucleotide sequence was defined as a clonotype. Clonotypes were aligned to IMGT TRBV, TRBD and TRBJ reference segments using MiTCR v1.1. Only V-J combinations with frequency above 0.0001, covering about 99% of repertoires, were analysed. A TCS score was defined as the ratio between F50 (clonal expansion) and ExV (chaos), using BLOSUM62-based TCRdist between CDR3 peptides within each V-J. Welch's t-statistics and random forest reduced roughly 500 V-J features to 10 to 15, which were used in a naive Bayes classifier (R e1071). In TCRdb, the public reads were trimmed at Q25 with fastp and aligned with MiXCR, with productive beta chains retained. Rows with a matching CDR3 protein are joined into one entry that keeps the most common DNA and genes. The V and J calls, along with clone size, are taken from TCRdb and not from the paper's own processing. The sample data list about 410,000 distinct CDR3 sequences, and about 15% of these were observed just once. The ten largest clones take up less than 15% of the sample.

The record originates from a study of T cells in Graves' hyperthyroidism and ophthalmopathy (dated by TCRdb to between 2019 and 2020). For the study in its entirety: Peripheral blood was sampled at the time of initial diagnosis, prior to any treatment. TCR Vbeta CDR3 sequencing of 120 to 150 peripheral blood samples (approximately 44 ophthalmopathy, about 75 hyperthyroidism and roughly 17 progressor patients) is reported in the paper. Whether ophthalmopathy could be predicted prospectively was tested in an independent validation cohort made up of 18 to 20 hyperthyroidism patients plus 17 patients who later progressed to ophthalmopathy. TCR V-J signatures able to tell the groups apart were searched for in a discovery cohort of 100 patients, of whom over 40 had Graves' ophthalmopathy and some 60 had stable Graves' hyperthyroidism. Once sampling was done, hyperthyroidism patients were given methimazole at a starting dose of 30 mg daily, whereas ophthalmopathy patients were given high-dose intravenous methylprednisolone. The roughly 91 discovery patients were randomly divided into training and test sets at a 7:3 ratio. In over five Graves' hyperthyroidism patients, the study also compared T-cell repertoires from thyroid tissue with T-cell repertoires from blood. Beyond this particular receptor, the publication reports: Ophthalmopathy was separated from stable hyperthyroidism by a 13 V-J signature model, with approximately 86% sensitivity and roughly 84% specificity obtained in cross-validation and 80%/75% obtained in testing. During validation, the model predicted progression to ophthalmopathy a median of around 7 months ahead of onset, with approximately 70% sensitivity and 72.22% specificity. No statistical method was used to fix the sample size in advance, and group allocation was not hidden from the investigators. Blood samples also contained most of the expanded thyroid clonotypes (frequency above 0.001), which suggests that blood repertoires may reflect thyroid immune responses.

Ophthalmopathy patients had moderately to severely active disease, with a Clinical Activity Score of 3 or more, a NOSPECS grade of 4 or more, and a disease duration of less than 3 months. Any patient with an uncontrolled infection, another autoimmune disease, pregnancy or lactation was excluded. Clinical symptoms, serum thyroxine and TRAb, thyroid ultrasound, and orbital computed tomography formed the basis for the diagnoses. PBMCs were isolated from around 10 ml of fresh peripheral blood by Ficoll-Paque density gradient centrifugation. Total RNA was extracted with Trizol reagent, and quality was checked on an Agilent 2100 Bioanalyzer. Sequences SGHDN (CDR1) and FVKESK (CDR2) are obtained from the germline V gene. The CDR3 contains 17 residues, cysteine and phenylalanine counted. Only the CDR3 region is kept as DNA, spanning 51 bases read in frame from base 1. V is cut back by 0 bases and J by 4 bases, with 8 bases in the junction unmatched.

The clonotype was recovered from a man between 18 and 35 years old with Graves' ophthalmopathy. Sequencing input: blood. The sequence is built from TRBV14 and TRBJ2-1; TRBD2 aligns with 8 central bases. The DNA sequence is TGTGCCAGCAGCCAAGAAGGGGCGGGGGGATTTTACAATGAGCAGTTCTTC. It codes for CASSQEGAGGFYNEQFF.